This T cell receptor beta chain was sequenced in a study of blood T cell repertoires in COVID-19 (dated by TCRdb to between 2020 and 2021). Describing the broader study: The collaborator samples originated in the United States, Italy and Spain and spanned the acute and convalescent phases of COVID-19. The repertoires were released in a freely available public database intended as a resource for research on the immune response to SARS-CoV-2. Samples came from the ongoing ImmuneRACE study (first 160 participants) plus 1,254 subjects from 6 global collaborators. Where available, HLA class I and class II types were obtained from metadata supplied by the sample provider rather than from assay-based typing. Subjects who had been exposed to COVID-19, were actively infected with it, or had recovered from it provided the deeply sampled blood TCRbeta repertoires that made up the dataset. A de-identified subject ID, COVID-19 status, age in years and sex were almost always included in the sample metadata. The material from the prospective study consisted of cDNA or gDNA derived from T cells, B-cell-depleted T cells, or PBMCs.

Deletion took 4 bases off V and 5 bases off J, with a span of 15 bases between the germline ends. The CDR3 holds 14 amino acids from the cysteine to the phenylalanine. Here the CDR3 DNA is all that survives: 42 bases in frame from base 1. For CDR1 and CDR2, the germline V gene lists ENHRY and SYGVKD. What the work shows at the level of the full study, not this receptor alone: How much clinical and demographic metadata was included differed by source and by participant, and the metadata was provided uncurated.

Whole blood was collected in K2EDTA tubes by collaborating institutions according to the institutions' own protocols. Collaborator samples were shipped for TCRbeta analysis as frozen whole blood, isolated PBMCs, or DNA extracted from either sample type. Comment on this clone: Its antigen is still unknown. No clone much larger than this one lies a single base away; base qualities are absent.

TCRbeta CDR3 regions were amplified from genomic DNA by means of the immunoSEQ Assay, a bias-controlled multiplex PCR. As for how the authors treated the data: Within the assay, amplification of reference gene primers was used to estimate how many nucleated cells each sample contained. Sequence reads were collapsed and filtered to measure the absolute abundance of every unique TCRbeta CDR3 rearrangement. For each sample, productive Simpson clonality was calculated by taking the square root of Simpson's diversity index across productive rearrangements. As stored in TCRdb, this immuneACCESS dataset retains in-frame rearrangements with V and J assigned. A fraction of the clones does not appear; measured against another copy, unresolved V genes explain less than half of the discrepancy, and the remainder lacks a known reason. V and J calls plus clone size are reproduced from that table; the DNA served to infer D and trimming. The sample contains 130,000 to 150,000 clones, 60% to 80% of them found a single time. Together, the top ten hold under 10% of the sample.

The sequenced sample was peripheral blood. The sequence joins TRBV10-3 to TRBJ2-7, with a weak D call of TRBD1 (6 bases match). This receptor was obtained from a man aged 45 to 65 with active or convalescent COVID-19. In nucleotides, the sequence is TGTGCCATCAGTGGGGGGCCCACAGGCCACGAGCAGTACTTC. Its coded protein is CAISGGPTGHEQYF.